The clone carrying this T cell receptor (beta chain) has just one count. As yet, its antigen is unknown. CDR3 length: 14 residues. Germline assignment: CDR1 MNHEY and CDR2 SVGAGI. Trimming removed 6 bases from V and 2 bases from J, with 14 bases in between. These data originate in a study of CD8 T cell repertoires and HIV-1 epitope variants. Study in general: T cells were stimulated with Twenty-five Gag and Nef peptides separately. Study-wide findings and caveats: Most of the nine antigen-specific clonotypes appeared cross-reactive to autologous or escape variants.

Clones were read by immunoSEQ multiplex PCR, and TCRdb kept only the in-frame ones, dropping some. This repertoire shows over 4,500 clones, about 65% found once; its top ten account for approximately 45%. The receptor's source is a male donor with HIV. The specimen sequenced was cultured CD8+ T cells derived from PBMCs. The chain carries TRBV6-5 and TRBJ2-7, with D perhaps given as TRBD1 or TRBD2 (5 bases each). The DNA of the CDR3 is TGTGCCAGCAGCCCCGGGGCGATTACCTACGAGCAGTACTTC. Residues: CASSPGAITYEQYF.